This TCR beta chain derives from a study of blood T cell repertoires in COVID-19. Some clones are missing from TCRdb's copy, which holds only in-frame ones; the method was immunoSEQ multiplex PCR. The sample records about 180,000 clones, 89% being singletons. Germline V lookup: CDR1 SGHNT, CDR2 YYREEE (reference sequence). V shed 4 bases, J shed 0 bases, and the junction held 9 bases outside the gene matches. The length of the CDR3 is 18 residues. This sequence was found in a woman aged 40 to 55 with acute COVID-19. This chain joins TRBV5-4 and TRBJ2-6; 8 bases match TRBD1. Sequencing used PBMCs or T cells enriched from blood (not recorded which). This chain's CDR3 is CASSLRTGPTSGANVLTF. The CDR3 DNA reads as TGTGCCAGCAGCCTTCGGACAGGGCCCACCTCTGGGGCCAACGTCCTGACTTTC.